The clone carrying this T cell receptor beta chain was counted a few times. Its antigen remains unidentified. A much larger clone lies a single base off, so this may be a read error. TCRbeta libraries were built with three rounds of nested PCR, modified from ARM-PCR. MiXCR, applied by TCRdb to the multiplex PCR reads, yields one record per CDR3 protein. This table holds 90,000 to 100,000 distinct CDR3 sequences, about 80% found once. This sample's RNA came from whole unsorted tissue. This non-tumor lung sample came from over 3 cm beyond the tumor edge. These data are taken from a study of tumor and adjacent non-tumor tissue in lung cancer. Study in general: Patients comprised approximately eleven adenocarcinoma, a couple of squamous cell carcinoma and 1 small cell lung cancer. Stage I to III disease affected ten to eleven men and several women aged about 30 to 85. Samples averaged approximately 3.9 million productive TCRbeta reads each. General observations from the study: Compared with tumor, normal lung showed significantly lower TCR diversity.

Sequences were obtained from distant non-tumor lung tissue. The clonotype was recovered from a man between 60 and 75 years old with small cell lung cancer.

The CDR3 sequence is CSVPRVVNEQFF. The CDR3 DNA sequence: TGCAGTGTACCCCGCGTGGTGAATGAGCAGTTCTTC. The V call is TRBV20-1, the J call TRBJ2-1, with D unclear. Trimming removed 7 bases at V and 7 bases at J, with 14 bases between. The V gene's germline CDR1 is DFQATT and CDR2 SNEGSKA (reference sequence). This CDR3 is 12 amino acids long.